These T cell receptor beta chains were read from a single sample in a study of post-analysis software for immune sequencing data. TCRdb processed the PCR reads anew with MiXCR; each CDR3 protein has one entry. This sample has 650,000 to 850,000 distinct CDR3 sequences; roughly half occur once, and the top ten carry 4.6%. The sample taken for sequencing was blood. These receptors were taken from a girl aged 5-17 years with multiple sclerosis. The CDR3 runs from the conserved cysteine through the conserved F or W. Each record gives: clone size, J gene, D gene, V gene, CDR3 protein, CDR3 DNA. A D gene is named only where the DNA matches it firmly. Some rows mark clone size as missing; the rest say once, few, many or name a class of expanded clone.

>.|TRBJ2-5|.|TRBV5-5
CASSLDRMEETQYF
TGTGCCAGCAGCTTGGACCGCATGGAAGAGACCCAGTACTTC
>.|TRBJ2-1|.|TRBV4-1
CASSQDGGAYNKQFF
TGCGCCAGCAGCCAAGATGGGGGGGCCTACAATAAGCAGTTCTTC
>.|TRBJ1-1|TRBD1|TRBV7-2
CASSSRQGPMNTEAFF
TGTGCCAGCAGCTCCAGACAGGGCCCAATGAACACTGAAGCTTTCTTT
>.|TRBJ2-5|.|TRBV20-1
CSAIGGETQYF
TGCAGTGCTATAGGGGGAGAGACCCAGTACTTC
>.|TRBJ2-5|TRBD1|TRBV3-1
CASSQLGTERETQYF
TGTGCCAGCAGCCAACTTGGGACAGAGAGAGAGACCCAGTACTTC
>.|TRBJ2-7|.|TRBV12-3/TRBV12-4
CASSLAGGRTYEQYF
TGTGCCAGCAGTTTAGCGGGGGGAAGGACCTACGAGCAGTACTTC
>.|TRBJ2-3|TRBD2|TRBV20-1
CSVSTSGYTDTQYF
TGCAGTGTTTCGACTAGCGGCTATACAGATACGCAGTATTTT
>.|TRBJ1-1|.|TRBV29-1
CSVGVDTEAFF
TGCAGCGTTGGAGTGGACACTGAAGCTTTCTTT
>.|TRBJ1-1|.|TRBV10-3
CAISEGGYDTEAFF
TGTGCCATCAGTGAGGGGGGGTACGACACTGAAGCTTTCTTT
>.|TRBJ2-7|TRBD2|TRBV20-1
CSARETVSGTAYEQYF
TGCAGTGCTAGAGAGACCGTAAGCGGGACGGCCTACGAGCAGTACTTC
>.|TRBJ2-1|.|TRBV20-1
CSASVSPSGYNEQFF
TGCAGTGCCTCCGTAAGCCCCAGCGGATACAATGAGCAGTTCTTC
>few|TRBJ2-7|.|TRBV15
CATSRVLDEQYF
TGTGCCACCAGCAGGGTTTTGGACGAGCAGTACTTC
>few|TRBJ2-1|.|TRBV5-1
CASSLVAGAHNEQFF
TGCGCCAGCAGCTTGGTCGCGGGGGCCCACAATGAGCAGTTCTTC
>.|TRBJ2-1|.|TRBV9
CASSVAPGSYNEQFF
TGTGCCAGCAGCGTAGCTCCAGGCTCCTACAATGAGCAGTTCTTC
>.|TRBJ1-6|.|TRBV6-5
CASSYELTGANSPLHF
TGTGCCAGCAGTTACGAATTGACAGGAGCCAATTCACCCCTCCACTTT
>.|TRBJ2-5|TRBD1|TRBV29-1
CSVLPTFPQGVEQYF
TGCAGCGTCTTGCCCACATTCCCTCAGGGGGTTGAGCAGTACTTC
>.|TRBJ1-2|.|TRBV20-1
CSASPLMGRENYGYTF
TGCAGTGCTAGCCCCCTAATGGGCAGGGAAAACTATGGCTACACCTTC
>few|TRBJ2-4|.|TRBV7-2
CASSHFDLVAKNIQYF
TGTGCCAGCAGCCACTTCGACCTTGTAGCCAAAAACATTCAGTACTTC
>few|TRBJ2-3|.|TRBV18
CASSPARGGTDTQYF
TGTGCCAGCTCACCAGCGAGGGGGGGCACAGATACGCAGTATTTT
>.|TRBJ1-4|.|TRBV18
CASSSGLQGGLFF
TGTGCCAGCTCATCCGGGCTGCAAGGGGGACTGTTTTTT
>once|TRBJ2-4|TRBD2|TRBV3-1
CASSQGYPGLARGIAYF
TGTGCCAGCAGCCAAGGTTACCCGGGACTAGCGCGTGGAATAGCGTACTTC
>.|TRBJ2-3|.|TRBV5-1
CASSLSLEDLKNVFPPEVAVF
TGCGCCAGCAGCTTGTCACTAGAGGACCTGAAAAACGTGTTCCCACCCGAGGTCGCTGTGTTT
>.|TRBJ1-1|.|TRBV7-9
CASTISAWTEAFF
TGTGCCAGCACCATCTCTGCGTGGACTGAAGCTTTCTTT
>few|TRBJ2-7|TRBD2|TRBV29-1
CSVEDPGGLAGDQSHYEQYF
TGCAGCGTTGAAGATCCGGGGGGACTAGCGGGAGATCAGTCCCACTACGAGCAGTACTTC
>few|TRBJ2-4|TRBD2|TRBV9
CASSASPLAGGGKNIQYF
TGTGCCAGCAGCGCCTCTCCTTTAGCGGGAGGAGGCAAAAACATTCAGTACTTC
>.|TRBJ2-1|.|TRBV5-6
CASSLGTTHNEQFF
TGTGCCAGCAGCTTAGGGACCACTCACAATGAGCAGTTCTTC
>few|TRBJ2-5|TRBD2|TRBV7-8
CASSLLLAGSQETQYF
TGTGCCAGCAGCCTCTTACTAGCGGGGTCCCAAGAGACCCAGTACTTC
>.|TRBJ2-6|.|TRBV6-5
CASTDPGANVLTF
TGTGCCAGCACTGATCCTGGGGCCAACGTCCTGACTTTC
>.|TRBJ2-7|.|TRBV7-3
CASSLTIWGPQYF
TGTGCCAGCAGCTTAACGATTTGGGGGCCACAGTACTTC
>few|TRBJ1-1|TRBD1|TRBV7-2
CASSQRTGPRTAEAFF
TGTGCCAGCAGCCAACGGACAGGACCTAGAACGGCTGAAGCTTTCTTT
>.|TRBJ2-5|TRBD2|TRBV15
CATSRGLAGVTERETQYF
TGTGCCACCAGCAGGGGTCTAGCGGGAGTAACCGAGCGGGAGACCCAGTACTTC
>few|TRBJ2-7|TRBD2|TRBV5-1
CASRTFAGGYEQYF
TGCGCCAGCCGGACCTTCGCGGGAGGCTACGAGCAGTACTTC
>few|TRBJ2-1|TRBD2|TRBV15
CATSRVGTSGRAREQFF
TGTGCCACCAGCAGAGTAGGGACTAGCGGGAGGGCCAGGGAGCAGTTCTTC
>.|TRBJ2-1|TRBD2|TRBV6-2/TRBV6-3
CASKTSREGGRFEQFF
TGTGCCAGCAAGACGAGCAGGGAGGGTGGGAGGTTTGAGCAGTTCTTC
>few|TRBJ1-2|.|TRBV5-6
CASSLDLKHGYTF
TGTGCCAGCAGCTTAGACCTTAAGCACGGCTACACCTTC
>.|TRBJ1-1|.|TRBV29-1
CSAEQGGGAFF
TGCAGCGCCGAACAGGGTGGAGGCGCTTTCTTT
>few|TRBJ2-3|.|TRBV2
CASSGTVADTQYF
TGTGCCAGCAGCGGGACTGTCGCAGATACGCAGTATTTT
>.|TRBJ2-3|TRBD2|TRBV27
CASSLLSAGADTQYF
TGTGCCAGCAGTTTACTATCGGCGGGGGCAGATACGCAGTATTTT
>once|TRBJ1-2|TRBD1|TRBV20-1
CSAHSGGRGPGYTF
TGCAGTGCACATAGCGGGGGCAGGGGGCCCGGCTACACCTTC
>.|TRBJ2-4|TRBD2|TRBV20-1
CSARDLPLAGGKNIQYF
TGCAGTGCTAGAGATCTCCCACTAGCGGGGGGCAAAAACATTCAGTACTTC
>few|TRBJ2-2|.|TRBV5-1
CASSLAEQGSTGELFF
TGCGCCAGCAGCTTGGCCGAGCAAGGTAGCACCGGGGAGCTGTTTTTT
>many|TRBJ1-1|TRBD1|TRBV6-4
CASSITGENTEAFF
TGTGCCAGCAGTATAACAGGGGAGAACACTGAAGCTTTCTTT